Each of the 16 T cell receptor beta chains below was sequenced from the same sample in a study of blood T cells in healthy people across ages. The authors ran a second PCR of 7 to 11 cycles using a sample-barcoded 5' primer and a J-beta primer mix. One entry per CDR3 protein results from TCRdb running MiXCR on the 5' RACE reads. The sample lists 650,000 to 1,000,000 distinct CDR3 sequences; roughly 35% were seen once. Sequencing was performed on blood. The source is a man younger than 35 in good health.

Of note for this clonotype: A much larger clone lies one base from this, so it may be a read error. V and J are TRBV20-1 and TRBJ2-7; tentative D call: TRBD2 (6 bases). Germline assignment: CDR1 DFQATT and CDR2 SNEGSKA (reference sequence). The V end was cut by 2 bases, the J end by 7 bases, with 15 bases between. The CDR3 is made up of 13 amino acids. DNA of the CDR3: TGCAGTGCTAGATGGACTATTGACAATGAGCAGTACTTC. Protein sequence: CSARWTIDNEQYF.

The chain uses TRBV20-1 and TRBJ1-2; D gene uncertain. This CDR3 spans 11 amino acids. V was pared by 6 bases and J by 4 bases, with 9 bases between. Looked up from germline, CDR1 is DFQATT and CDR2 is SNEGSKA (reference sequence). CDR3 region: CSAAEVYGYTF. CDR3 DNA: TGCAGTGCCGCCGAGGTCTATGGCTACACCTTC.

This chain connects TRBV30 to TRBJ2-3, with 8 bases that match TRBD2. V dropped 2 bases and J dropped 3; count of bases not matched to a gene: 7. The CDR3 runs to 15 residues. Germline CDR1 is GTSNPN and CDR2 is SVGIG (reference sequence). Here the CDR3 DNA reads TGTGCCTGGAGTCTCGGAGCGGGAGAGACAGATACGCAGTATTTT. Its translation is CAWSLGAGETDTQYF.

This clonotype has only a few counts. The CDR3 is CASTRQGGTGELFF. The CDR3 nucleotides read TGTGCCAGCACAAGGCAGGGAGGGACCGGGGAGCTGTTTTTT. The J gene is TRBJ2-2, the V gene TRBV12-3 or TRBV12-4; 7 bases fit TRBD2. V dropped 7 bases and J dropped 5; count of bases not matched to a gene: 7. This CDR3 is 14 amino acids long.

This clonotype appeared a few times. J is TRBJ1-6 and V is TRBV25-1, with D uncertain. The length of the CDR3 is 17 residues. Per the germline V gene, CDR1 is MGHDK and CDR2 is SYGVNS. Trimming pared 4 bases from V and 0 bases from J, leaving 13 bases between. CDR3 sequence reads: CASSATTFDSYNSPLHF. The CDR3 nucleotides read TGTGCCAGCAGTGCGACTACGTTCGACTCCTATAATTCACCCCTCCACTTT. The entire variable domain, with the rest obtained from reference TRBV25-1 and TRBJ1-6, is as follows: EADIYQTPRYLVIGTGKKITLECSQTMGHDKMYWYQQDPGMELHLIHYSYGVNSTEKGDLSSESTVSRIRTEHFPLTLESARPSHTSQYLCASSATTFDSYNSPLHFGNGTRLTVT.

There are many counts of this clonotype. The CDR3 region has the DNA TGCAGTGCTAGAGATTCGGGGACTAGCGGGGGCTACGAGCAGTACTTC. As protein: CSARDSGTSGGYEQYF. The gene calls are TRBV20-1 and TRBJ2-7; TRBD2 aligns across 14 bases. This CDR3 comprises 16 residues. J gave up 3 bases and V 0 bases, and 4 bases lay outside the gene matches. The germline CDR1 and CDR2 sequences are DFQATT and SNEGSKA (reference sequence).

Worth noting for this clonotype: This could be a read error, since a much larger clone is one nucleotide away. This sequence joins TRBV10-3 and TRBJ2-1; 10 nucleotides match TRBD2. This CDR3 has 15 residues. V shed 4 bases and J 7 bases; nucleotides not matched to a gene: 7. Germline lookup yields CDR1 ENHRY and CDR2 SYGVKD. The CDR3 loop is CAISGSWTSGNEQFF. CDR3 DNA: TGTGCCATCAGTGGATCCTGGACTAGCGGTAATGAGCAGTTCTTC.

This clonotype was seen more than once but under ten times. The chain employs TRBV29-1 and TRBJ1-1; D gene ambiguous. Germline V gene sequence: CDR1 SQVTM, CDR2 ANQGSEA. This CDR3 contains 11 residues. V shed 4 bases and J shed 2 bases, with 5 bases lying between them. Here the CDR3 reads CSVGQNTEAFF. The CDR3 coding sequence is TGCAGCGTTGGTCAAAACACTGAAGCTTTCTTT.

Comment on this clonotype: This may be a read error, as it is one base from a much larger clone. The chain combines TRBV20-1 with TRBJ2-5, with D possibly TRBD2 on 6 matching bases. V was cut by 7 bases and J by 11 bases, with 14 bases left in between. This CDR3 is built from 10 residues. Germline V gene data show CDR1 as DFQATT and CDR2 as SNEGSKA (reference sequence). This CDR3 is CSVLGEEQYF. DNA for the CDR3: TGCAGTGTCCTCGGGGAGGAGCAGTACTTC.

The chain couples TRBV4-2 to TRBJ1-6; D not certain. This CDR3 spans 15 amino acids. Germline assignment: CDR1 LGHNA and CDR2 YNFKEQ. V was shortened by 1 base and J by 10 bases, with 14 bases between the two germline ends. The CDR3 DNA reads as TGTGCCAGCAGCCAAGTAGGAGTAAAGCGCTCACCCCTCCACTTT. It specifies CASSQVGVKRSPLHF.

At least ten counts were recorded for this clonotype. The rearrangement links TRBV12-3 or TRBV12-4 to TRBJ2-7; D is uncertain. Deletions cut 3 bases from V and 0 bases from J, with 9 bases between. The CDR3 loop spans 14 amino acids. The CDR3 DNA sequence: TGTGCCAGCAGTTTCGGCAGCATCTCCTACGAGCAGTACTTC. Protein sequence: CASSFGSISYEQYF.

Points on this clonotype: At one boundary the junction diverges from the germline segment, which might be a read error. The V and J genes are TRBV30 and TRBJ1-2; the match to TRBD1 covers 7 bases. The CDR3 has 16 residues. Germline V gene sequence: CDR1 GTSNPN, CDR2 SVGIG (reference sequence). In DNA form, the CDR3 reads TGTGCCTGGAGTGGCCCCGGGACAGAAGCTAACTATGGCTACGCCTTC. Protein: CAWSGPGTEANYGYAF.

V usage is TRBV20-1 and J usage is TRBJ1-2; D is unresolved. The length of the CDR3 is 12 residues. Germline V CDR1 and CDR2: DFQATT, SNEGSKA (reference sequence). V shed 0 bases and J shed 8 bases, with 10 bases lying between them. The CDR3 sequence: CSARDLPKGYTF. The CDR3 DNA sequence: TGCAGTGCTAGAGATCTCCCCAAGGGCTACACCTTC.

V is TRBV12-3 or TRBV12-4 and J is TRBJ2-5; no clear D. Trimming removed 6 bases at V and 2 bases at J, with 10 bases between. CDR3 length equals 13 residues. The CDR3 sequence: CASSIRQQETQYF. The CDR3 nucleotides read TGTGCCAGCAGCATCCGACAACAAGAGACCCAGTACTTC.

A few counts support this clonotype. This rearrangement joins TRBV4-3 to TRBJ1-6, with 7 bases identical to TRBD1. V was clipped by 0 bases and J by 5 bases; unmatched bases: 1. The length of the CDR3 is 15 residues. The V gene's germline CDR1 is LGHNA and CDR2 YSLEER. The CDR3 is CASSQEGTDNSPLHF. The CDR3 DNA is TGCGCCAGCAGCCAAGAAGGGACAGATAATTCACCCCTCCACTTT.

This clonotype has only a few counts. The junction differs from germline at one of its ends, possibly a read error. J is TRBJ1-5 and V is TRBV7-2; D gene unclear. Germline V gives CDR1 SGHTA, CDR2 FQGNSA. The CDR3 loop spans 12 amino acids. CDR3 sequence (DNA): TGTGCCGGCAGCGAAAACCATCAGCCCCAGCATTTT. Its protein is CAGSENHQPQHF.